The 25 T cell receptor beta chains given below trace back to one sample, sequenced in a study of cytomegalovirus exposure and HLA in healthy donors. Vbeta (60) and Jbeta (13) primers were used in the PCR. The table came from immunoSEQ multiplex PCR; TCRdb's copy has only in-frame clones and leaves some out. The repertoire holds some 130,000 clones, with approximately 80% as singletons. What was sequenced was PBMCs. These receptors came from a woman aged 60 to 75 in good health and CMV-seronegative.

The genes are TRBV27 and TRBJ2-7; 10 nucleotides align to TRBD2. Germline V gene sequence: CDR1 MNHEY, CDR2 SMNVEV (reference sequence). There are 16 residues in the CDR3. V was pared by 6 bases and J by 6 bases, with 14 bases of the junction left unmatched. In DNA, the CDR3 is TGTGCCAGCAGCCCCTGGTTGGCTAGCGGGAGTGGCGAGCAGTACTTC. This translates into CASSPWLASGSGEQYF.

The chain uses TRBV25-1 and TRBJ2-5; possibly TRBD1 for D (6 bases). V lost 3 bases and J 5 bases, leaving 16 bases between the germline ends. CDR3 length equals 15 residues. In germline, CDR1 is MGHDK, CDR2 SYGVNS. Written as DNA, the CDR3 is TGTGCCAGCAGTGACCCCGTGGGACACCGGGAGACCCAGTACTTC. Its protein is CASSDPVGHRETQYF.

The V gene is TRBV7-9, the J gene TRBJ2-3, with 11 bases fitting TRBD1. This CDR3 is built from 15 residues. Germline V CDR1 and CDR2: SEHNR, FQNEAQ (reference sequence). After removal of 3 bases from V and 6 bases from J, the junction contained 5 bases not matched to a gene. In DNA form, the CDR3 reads TGTGCCAGCAGCTTTACCGGGACAGGGGGGGATACGCAGTATTTT. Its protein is CASSFTGTGGDTQYF.

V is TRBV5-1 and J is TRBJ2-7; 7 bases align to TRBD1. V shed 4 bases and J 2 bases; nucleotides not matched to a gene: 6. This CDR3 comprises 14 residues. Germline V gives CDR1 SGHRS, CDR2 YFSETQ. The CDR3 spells CASSTGQFPYEQYF. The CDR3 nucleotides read TGCGCCAGCAGCACGGGACAGTTCCCCTACGAGCAGTACTTC.

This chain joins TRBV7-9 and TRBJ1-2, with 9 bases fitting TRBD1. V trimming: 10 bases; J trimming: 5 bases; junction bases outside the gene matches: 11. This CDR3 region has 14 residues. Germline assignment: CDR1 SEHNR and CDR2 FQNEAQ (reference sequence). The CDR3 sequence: CATQGQGDGYGYTF. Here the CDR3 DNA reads TGTGCCACCCAGGGACAGGGCGATGGGTATGGCTACACCTTC.

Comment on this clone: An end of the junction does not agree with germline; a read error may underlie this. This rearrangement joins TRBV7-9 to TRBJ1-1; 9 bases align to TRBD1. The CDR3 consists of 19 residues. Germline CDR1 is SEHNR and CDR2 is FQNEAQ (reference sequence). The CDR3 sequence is CSSSLLRPLRDRVGTEAFF. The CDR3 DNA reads TGTTCCAGCAGCTTATTGCGTCCACTTCGGGACAGGGTAGGCACTGAAGCTTTCTTT.

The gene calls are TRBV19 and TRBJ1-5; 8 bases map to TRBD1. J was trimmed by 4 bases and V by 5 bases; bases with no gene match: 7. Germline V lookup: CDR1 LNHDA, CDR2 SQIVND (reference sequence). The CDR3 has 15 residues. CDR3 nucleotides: TGTGCCAGTAGTGTTGACAGGGGAGGGAATCAGCCCCAGCATTTT. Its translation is CASSVDRGGNQPQHF.

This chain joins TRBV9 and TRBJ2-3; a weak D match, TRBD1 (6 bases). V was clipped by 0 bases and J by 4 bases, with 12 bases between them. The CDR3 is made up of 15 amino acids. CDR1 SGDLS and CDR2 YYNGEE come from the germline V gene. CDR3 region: CASSVDVGASDTQYF. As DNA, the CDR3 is TGTGCCAGCAGCGTAGATGTGGGGGCGTCAGATACGCAGTATTTT.

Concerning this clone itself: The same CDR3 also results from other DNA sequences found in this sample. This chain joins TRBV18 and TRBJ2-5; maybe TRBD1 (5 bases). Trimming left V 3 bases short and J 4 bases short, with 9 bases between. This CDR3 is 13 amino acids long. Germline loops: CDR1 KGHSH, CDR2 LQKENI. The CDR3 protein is CASSPGQGETQYF. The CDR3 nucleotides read TGTGCCAGCTCACCTGGGCAGGGAGAGACCCAGTACTTC. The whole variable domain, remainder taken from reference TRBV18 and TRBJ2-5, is NAGVMQNPRHLVRRRGQEARLRCSPMKGHSHVYWYRQLPEEGLKFMVYLQKENIIDESGMPKERFSAEFPKEGPSILRIQQVVRGDSAAYFCASSPGQGETQYFGPGTRLLVL.

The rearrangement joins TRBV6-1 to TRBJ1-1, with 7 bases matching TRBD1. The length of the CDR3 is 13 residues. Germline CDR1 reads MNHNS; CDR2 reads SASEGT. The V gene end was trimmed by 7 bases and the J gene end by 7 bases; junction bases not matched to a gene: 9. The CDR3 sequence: CASNEGARGEAFF. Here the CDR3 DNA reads TGTGCCAGCAACGAGGGGGCGCGAGGTGAAGCTTTCTTT.

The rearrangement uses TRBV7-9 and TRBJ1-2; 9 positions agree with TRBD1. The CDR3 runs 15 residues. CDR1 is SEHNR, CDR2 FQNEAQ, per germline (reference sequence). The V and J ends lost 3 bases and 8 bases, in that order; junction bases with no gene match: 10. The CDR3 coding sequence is TGTGCCAGCAGCTTGATCGAGACAGGGGGTGTGGGCTACACCTTC. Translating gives CASSLIETGGVGYTF.

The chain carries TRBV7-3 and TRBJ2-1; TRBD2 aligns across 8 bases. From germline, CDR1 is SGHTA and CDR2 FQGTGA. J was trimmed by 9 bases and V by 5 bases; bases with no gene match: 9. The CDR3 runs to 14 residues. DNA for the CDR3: TGTGCCAGCAGCCCCGGGACTAGGGTACGTGAGCAGTTCTTC. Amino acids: CASSPGTRVREQFF.

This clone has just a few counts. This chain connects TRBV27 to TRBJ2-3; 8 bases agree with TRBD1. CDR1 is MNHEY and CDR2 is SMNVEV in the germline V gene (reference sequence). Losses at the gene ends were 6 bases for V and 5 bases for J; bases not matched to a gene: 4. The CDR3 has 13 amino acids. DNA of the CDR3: TGTGCCAGCAGGACAGGGGCCGTAGATACGCAGTATTTT. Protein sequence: CASRTGAVDTQYF.

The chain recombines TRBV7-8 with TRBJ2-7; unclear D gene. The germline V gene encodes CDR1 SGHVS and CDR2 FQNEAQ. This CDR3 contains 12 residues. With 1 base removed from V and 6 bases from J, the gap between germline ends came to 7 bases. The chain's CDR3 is CASSLGPVEQYF. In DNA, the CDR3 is TGTGCCAGCAGCTTAGGGCCAGTCGAGCAGTACTTC.

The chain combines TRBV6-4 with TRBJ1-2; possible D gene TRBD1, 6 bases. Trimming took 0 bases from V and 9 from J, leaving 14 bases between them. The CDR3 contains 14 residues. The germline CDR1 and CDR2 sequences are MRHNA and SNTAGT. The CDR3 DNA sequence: TGTGCCAGCAGTGACTCGACTTCGGGGGGCAGCTACACCTTC. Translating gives CASSDSTSGGSYTF.

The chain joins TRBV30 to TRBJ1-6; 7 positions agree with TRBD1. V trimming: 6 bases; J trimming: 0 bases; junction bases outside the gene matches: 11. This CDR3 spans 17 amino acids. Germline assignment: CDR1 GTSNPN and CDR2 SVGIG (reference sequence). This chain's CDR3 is CACPGQDLFSYNSPLHF. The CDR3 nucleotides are TGTGCCTGCCCTGGACAGGACCTATTCTCCTATAATTCACCCCTCCACTTT.

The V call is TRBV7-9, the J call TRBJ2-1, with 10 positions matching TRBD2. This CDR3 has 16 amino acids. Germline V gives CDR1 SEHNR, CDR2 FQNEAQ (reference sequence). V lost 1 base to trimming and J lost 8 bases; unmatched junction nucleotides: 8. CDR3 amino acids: CASSLGSGGAHDEQFF. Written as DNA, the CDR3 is TGTGCCAGCAGCTTAGGAAGCGGGGGGGCCCACGATGAGCAGTTCTTC.

The CDR3 sequence: CSVEDSSSYEQYF. Written as DNA, the CDR3 is TGCAGCGTCGAGGACAGCAGCTCCTACGAGCAGTACTTC. The genes are TRBV29-1 and TRBJ2-5; D is possibly TRBD1 (6 bases). The DNA end favors TRBJ2-7, so the J call may be wrong. Germline loops: CDR1 SQVTM, CDR2 ANQGSEA. CDR3 size: 13 residues.

In DNA form, the CDR3 reads TGTGCCAGCAGCTCCGGACTAGCGGGGGGTAGCAAGCAGTTCTTC. Translation: CASSSGLAGGSKQFF. The rearrangement uses TRBV7-3 and TRBJ2-1; 14 positions match TRBD2. CDR1 is SGHTA and CDR2 is FQGTGA in the germline V gene. J was trimmed by 11 bases and V by 4 bases; bases with no gene match: 7. This CDR3 has 15 residues.

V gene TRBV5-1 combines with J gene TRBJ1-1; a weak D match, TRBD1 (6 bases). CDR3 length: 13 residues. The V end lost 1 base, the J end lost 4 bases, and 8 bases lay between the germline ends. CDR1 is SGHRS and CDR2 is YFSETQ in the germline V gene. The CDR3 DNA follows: TGCGCCAGCAGCTTGCAAGGGGGCACTGAAGCTTTCTTT. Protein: CASSLQGGTEAFF.

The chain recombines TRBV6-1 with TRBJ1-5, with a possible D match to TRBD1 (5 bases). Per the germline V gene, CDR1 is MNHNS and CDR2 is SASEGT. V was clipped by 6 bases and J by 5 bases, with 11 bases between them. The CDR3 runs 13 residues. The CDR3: CASRRVGDQPQHF. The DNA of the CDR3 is TGTGCCAGCAGAAGGGTAGGGGATCAGCCCCAGCATTTT.

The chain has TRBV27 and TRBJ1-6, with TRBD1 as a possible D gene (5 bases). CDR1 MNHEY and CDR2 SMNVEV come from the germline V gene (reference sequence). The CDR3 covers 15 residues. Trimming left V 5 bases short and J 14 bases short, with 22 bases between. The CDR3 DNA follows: TGTGCCAGCAGTGTTCAGGGCCAATTTGGGGGGTCCCTCCACTTT. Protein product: CASSVQGQFGGSLHF.

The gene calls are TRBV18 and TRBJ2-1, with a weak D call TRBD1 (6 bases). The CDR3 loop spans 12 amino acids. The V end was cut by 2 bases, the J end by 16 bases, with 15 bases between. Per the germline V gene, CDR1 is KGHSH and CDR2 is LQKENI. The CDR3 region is CASSPWKQGEFF. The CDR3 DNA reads TGTGCCAGCTCACCATGGAAACAGGGAGAATTCTTC.

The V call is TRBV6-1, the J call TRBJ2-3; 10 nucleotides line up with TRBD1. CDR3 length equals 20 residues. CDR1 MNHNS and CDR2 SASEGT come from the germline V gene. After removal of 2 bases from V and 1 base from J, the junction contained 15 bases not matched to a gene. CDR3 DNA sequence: TGTGCCAGCAGTGAACTGCCAAGTGGAGCCGGGACAGGGGGCACAGATACGCAGTATTTT. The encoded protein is CASSELPSGAGTGGTDTQYF.

CDR3 in amino acids: CASSTATGGSYEQYF. The DNA of the CDR3 is TGTGCCAGCAGCACCGCCACAGGGGGATCCTACGAGCAGTACTTC. The J gene is TRBJ2-7, the V gene TRBV21-1; the DNA was not used to check the table's D call, TRBD1. TRBV21-1 has pseudogene status. The CDR3 has 15 residues.